Below are 20 T cell receptor beta chains sequenced from a single sample in a study of blood T cell repertoires in COVID-19. Method: immunoSEQ multiplex PCR; TCRdb's copy keeps in-frame clones and lacks some. The sample carries about 180,000 clones, 65% to 90% recorded once. The sample taken for sequencing was peripheral blood. These receptor sequences come from a human donor in a cohort sampled during active COVID-19.

The sample holds a few counts of this clone. This chain uses TRBV18 with TRBJ2-1, with D unclear. This CDR3 comprises 15 residues. Trimming shortened V by 3 bases and J by 1 base, and 10 bases separated the two germline ends. CDR1 and CDR2 from the germline V gene are KGHSH and LQKENI. The CDR3 DNA sequence: TGTGCCAGCTCACCCCCTAGTTTGTCCTACAATGAGCAGTTCTTC. This translates into CASSPPSLSYNEQFF. Full variable domain (missing parts from reference TRBV18 and TRBJ2-1): NAGVMQNPRHLVRRRGQEARLRCSPMKGHSHVYWYRQLPEEGLKFMVYLQKENIIDESGMPKERFSAEFPKEGPSILRIQQVVRGDSAAYFCASSPPSLSYNEQFFGPGTRLTVL.

This chain joins TRBV6-6 and TRBJ1-1, with a tentative D call TRBD1 (5 bases). This CDR3 comprises 15 residues. The germline V and J ends were trimmed by 6 bases and 1 base, with 15 bases remaining between them. Germline V gives CDR1 MNHNY, CDR2 SVGAGI (reference sequence). CDR3 residues: CASSPSRGGNTEAFF. Here the CDR3 DNA reads TGTGCCAGCAGCCCCTCGCGGGGCGGGAACACTGAAGCTTTCTTT.

The chain carries TRBV3-1 (or the pseudogene TRBV3-2) and TRBJ2-5, with D possibly TRBD1 on 6 matching bases. V lost 1 base, J lost 5 bases, and 17 bases lay in between. This CDR3 contains 16 residues. Germline V gene sequence: CDR1 LGHDT, CDR2 YNNKEL (reference sequence). In nucleotides, the CDR3 is TGTGCCAGCAGCCAAGGTGGCAGGGGACCTTGGGAGACCCAGTACTTC. It encodes CASSQGGRGPWETQYF.

The CDR3 loop is CASSSGSPTYEQYF. The CDR3 DNA reads as TGTGCCAGCAGCTCGGGGAGCCCTACCTACGAGCAGTACTTC. The chain is built from TRBV5-8 and TRBJ2-7; maybe TRBD2 (5 bases). The CDR3 has 14 residues. Trimming shortened V by 3 bases and J by 2 bases, and 12 bases separated the two germline ends. Germline CDR1 reads SGHTS; CDR2 reads YDEGEE.

This sequence joins TRBV19 and TRBJ2-7; 10 bases align to TRBD1. The germline V gene encodes CDR1 LNHDA and CDR2 SQIVND (reference sequence). The trim removed 8 bases at V and 3 bases at J, leaving 7 bases unmatched. The CDR3 sequence is 14 residues long. The CDR3 sequence is CASYKGTGDYEQYF. The CDR3, as DNA: TGTGCCAGTTATAAAGGGACAGGGGACTACGAGCAGTACTTC.

V and J are TRBV6-4 and TRBJ2-1; 8 bases are a match to TRBD2. V shed 0 bases and J 2 bases; nucleotides not matched to a gene: 3. Germline CDR1 reads MRHNA; CDR2 reads SNTAGT. The CDR3 has 16 amino acids. The CDR3: CASSDSGGGPYNEQFF. DNA for the CDR3: TGTGCCAGCAGTGACTCCGGGGGGGGGCCCTACAATGAGCAGTTCTTC.

The sample holds one count of this clone. The gene calls are TRBV27 and TRBJ1-2; maybe TRBD1 (5 bases). Trimming pared 5 bases from V and 0 bases from J, leaving 13 bases between. Germline V gene sequence: CDR1 MNHEY, CDR2 SMNVEV (reference sequence). The CDR3 is made up of 15 amino acids. CDR3 loop: CASSPMTVPNYGYTF. The CDR3 DNA reads as TGTGCCAGCAGTCCGATGACAGTGCCTAACTATGGCTACACCTTC.

The rearrangement joins TRBV6-2 or TRBV6-3 to TRBJ2-1, with TRBD1 matching 11 bases. Germline-derived CDR1 and CDR2 are MNHEY and SVGEGT. The ends lost 1 base at V and 3 bases at J; junction bases unmatched: 8. The CDR3 runs to 18 residues. The chain's CDR3 is CASSYLPGTGGSYNEQFF. CDR3 DNA sequence: TGTGCCAGCAGTTACTTACCCGGGACAGGGGGAAGCTACAATGAGCAGTTCTTC.

In this sample, this clone turned up once. The chain employs TRBV6-5 and TRBJ1-1, with 8 bases aligning to TRBD1. Germline trimming cut 8 bases from V and 0 bases from J; bases unmatched to any gene: 8. The CDR3 is 15 residues long. Germline assignment: CDR1 MNHEY and CDR2 SVGAGI. CDR3 region: CASARGQGMNTEAFF. DNA for the CDR3: TGTGCCAGCGCACGAGGACAGGGAATGAACACTGAAGCTTTCTTT.

The chain couples TRBV5-4 to TRBJ2-1; the D gene is possibly TRBD2 (6 bases). CDR3 length equals 15 residues. The V end was cut by 4 bases, the J end by 0 bases, with 11 bases between. Germline V gene lookup returns CDR1 SGHNT and CDR2 YYREEE (reference sequence). CDR3 in amino acids: CASSLRDFSYNEQFF. Here the CDR3 DNA reads TGTGCCAGCAGCCTTAGGGACTTCTCCTACAATGAGCAGTTCTTC.

CDR3 amino acids: CASSPTGGNTEAFF. The CDR3 bases are TGTGCCAGCAGCCCAACAGGGGGCAACACTGAAGCTTTCTTT. The chain recombines TRBV9 with TRBJ1-1, with 9 bases matching TRBD1. V dropped 4 bases and J dropped 2; count of bases not matched to a gene: 3. The V gene's germline CDR1 is SGDLS and CDR2 YYNGEE. This CDR3 has 14 amino acids.

J is TRBJ2-7 and V is TRBV7-2; TRBD2 aligns across 9 bases. The germline V gene encodes CDR1 SGHTA and CDR2 FQGNSA. The CDR3 contains 15 residues. The J segment lost 4 bases and the V segment lost 2 bases, leaving 6 bases of the junction unmatched. The CDR3 DNA reads TGTGCCAGCAGCTTATGGGTAGCGGGAGATTACGAGCAGTACTTC. It yields the protein CASSLWVAGDYEQYF.

The chain is built from TRBV4-2 and TRBJ2-3, with 7 bases that match TRBD2. The CDR3 has 15 amino acids. CDR1 and CDR2 (germline): LGHNA, YNFKEQ. The V gene end was trimmed by 4 bases and the J gene end by 2 bases; junction bases not matched to a gene: 6. This CDR3 is CASSRAGPHTDTQYF. DNA for the CDR3: TGTGCCAGCAGCCGAGCGGGACCACACACAGATACGCAGTATTTT.

The rearrangement joins TRBV7-2 to TRBJ2-1; 10 bases align to TRBD2. The CDR3 extends over 16 amino acids. Germline lookup yields CDR1 SGHTA and CDR2 FQGNSA. Unmatched junction bases numbered 6, after V lost 5 bases and J lost 2 bases. CDR3 bases: TGTGCCAGCAGCACCGCCGGGACTAGCGCCTACAATGAGCAGTTCTTC. It translates to CASSTAGTSAYNEQFF.

The chain joins TRBV24-1 to TRBJ2-3; a possible D gene is TRBD1 (6 bases). Germline V gene lookup returns CDR1 KGHDR and CDR2 SFDVKD. The ends were cut back, 3 bases at V and 0 bases at J, with 12 bases in the middle. The CDR3 runs to 16 residues. CDR3 in amino acids: CATSDRRTASTDTQYF. DNA of the CDR3: TGTGCCACCAGTGATAGGAGGACAGCTAGCACAGATACGCAGTATTTT.

The chain links TRBV15 to TRBJ2-7, with 9 bases lining up with TRBD1. Germline trimming cut 3 bases from V and 4 bases from J; bases unmatched to any gene: 7. CDR3 size: 15 residues. Per the germline V gene, CDR1 is LNHNV and CDR2 is YYDKDF (reference sequence). Written as DNA, the CDR3 is TGTGCCACCAGCAGGGGACAGGGCATGCGGTACGAGCAGTACTTC. Translation gives CATSRGQGMRYEQYF.

The J gene is TRBJ1-4, the V gene TRBV19; TRBD1 matches 7 bases. The CDR3 runs 13 residues. The V gene end was trimmed by 4 bases and the J gene end by 8 bases; junction bases not matched to a gene: 4. Germline V CDR1 and CDR2: LNHDA, SQIVND (reference sequence). The chain's CDR3 is CASSRQGNEKLFF. As DNA, the CDR3 is TGTGCCAGTAGTAGACAGGGCAACGAAAAACTGTTTTTT.

For the CDR3, the DNA is TGTGCCAGCAGTTTGCCCCTTGGAGCAACTAATGAAAAACTGTTTTTT. Residues: CASSLPLGATNEKLFF. The chain uses TRBV6-5 and TRBJ1-4; the D is unclear. V dropped 4 bases and J dropped 0 bases, with 12 bases sitting between them. Germline V gene data show CDR1 as MNHEY and CDR2 as SVGAGI. The CDR3 runs to 16 residues.

This rearrangement joins TRBV18 to TRBJ2-7, with TRBD1 matching 12 bases. Germline trimming cut 2 bases from V and 5 bases from J; bases unmatched to any gene: 4. This CDR3 is 15 amino acids long. In germline, CDR1 is KGHSH, CDR2 LQKENI. For the CDR3, the DNA is TGTGCCAGCTCACCAAGGGGACAGGGGGCCGACGAGCAGTACTTC. Protein product: CASSPRGQGADEQYF.

The chain couples TRBV25-1 to TRBJ1-5; perhaps TRBD1 as D (6 bases). Trimming removed 6 bases from V and 5 bases from J, with 17 bases in between. The CDR3 sequence is 15 residues long. Per the germline V gene, CDR1 is MGHDK and CDR2 is SYGVNS. The CDR3 loop is CASSHTTGLDQPQHF. As DNA, the CDR3 is TGTGCCAGCAGCCATACAACAGGGCTTGATCAGCCCCAGCATTTT.